This T cell receptor (beta chain) was sequenced in a study of blood T cell repertoires in COVID-19. Background on the study: Acute and convalescent COVID-19 samples came from the United States, Italy and Spain. Sources were T cells, B-cell-depleted T cells, or PBMCs; the material itself was cDNA or gDNA.

Methods used by the authors: Estimation of nucleated cell counts relied on the amplification of reference gene primers. TCRdb keeps only in-frame clones here, not all; method: immunoSEQ multiplex PCR. V, J and clone size derive from that table, while D and trimming were established from the DNA sequence. Of more than 75,000 clones listed, approximately 90% are singletons. CDR3 length: 14 residues. The V end lost 3 bases, the J end lost 4 bases, and 10 bases lay between the germline ends. Germline V gives CDR1 MNHNS, CDR2 SASEGT. The sequenced sample was peripheral blood. This receptor was obtained from a woman aged 80 or older with active COVID-19. V is TRBV6-1 and J is TRBJ2-1; D ambiguous. CDR3 sequence reads: CASSERWRYNEQFF. The CDR3 DNA is TGTGCCAGCAGTGAGAGGTGGCGGTACAATGAGCAGTTCTTC.